This entry describes one TCR beta chain. Clones were sequenced by immunoSEQ multiplex PCR, and TCRdb holds only the in-frame ones, with some missing. The table lists around 80,000 clones, roughly 84% of them singletons. From germline, CDR1 is MGHRA and CDR2 YSYEKL. Trimming shortened V by 0 bases and J by 3 bases, and 9 bases separated the two germline ends. CDR3 length equals 15 residues. The record originates from a study of control samples from healthy donors and cancer patients. The receptor was isolated from a woman between 45 and 65 years old in good health. The specimen sequenced was blood. The chain couples TRBV4-1 to TRBJ2-1; no definite D call. CDR3 loop: CASSQDRNFYNEQFF. The CDR3 bases are TGCGCCAGCAGCCAAGATCGAAACTTCTACAATGAGCAGTTCTTC.